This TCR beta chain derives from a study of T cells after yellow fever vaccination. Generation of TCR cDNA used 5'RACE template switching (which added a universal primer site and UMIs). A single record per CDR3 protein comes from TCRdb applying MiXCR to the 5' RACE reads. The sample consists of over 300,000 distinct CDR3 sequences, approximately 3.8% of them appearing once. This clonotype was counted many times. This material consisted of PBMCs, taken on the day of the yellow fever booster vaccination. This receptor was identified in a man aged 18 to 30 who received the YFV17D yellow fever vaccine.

The DNA for the CDR3 is TGTGCCAGCAGTTCGGCAGGGACCTTCTATGGCTACACCTTC. Amino acids: CASSSAGTFYGYTF. The V call is TRBV6-2 or TRBV6-3, the J call TRBJ1-2; the D gene is possibly TRBD1 (5 bases). CDR3 size: 14 residues. From germline, CDR1 is MNHEY and CDR2 SVGEGT. Trimming left V 4 bases short and J 4 bases short, with 13 bases between.